This T cell receptor (beta chain) was sequenced during a study of human T cells and chemical hapten exposure. Study-level results: Sensitizing to DPC left TCRs with a frequency above 1 in 1000 unaltered.

Time point meaning: healthy volunteer bleed at 2 weeks. The authors extracted total RNA from unfractionated whole blood. In the case of this clonotype: Its specificity is not known.

TCRdb re-derived calls from the RACE reads in MiXCR, one entry per CDR3 protein. The sample carries 80,000 to 100,000 distinct CDR3 sequences, about 10% recorded once. Material for sequencing was whole blood. The TCR originated in a female donor in good health. Some clones in this sample may be carry-over from other donors' samples.

The CDR3 sequence: CASSEAGASKRNTIYF. The CDR3 bases are TGTGCCAGCAGTGAAGCAGGGGCCTCAAAAAGAAACACCATATATTTT. V usage is TRBV6-1 and J usage is TRBJ1-3; a weak D match, TRBD1 (5 bases). The CDR3 totals 16 residues. CDR1 MNHNS and CDR2 SASEGT come from the germline V gene. V gave up 0 bases and J gave up 5 bases, with 14 bases separating them.